Described below is a single T cell receptor beta chain sequence and its context. Its target is not known. One end of the junction varies from germline; a read error may be responsible. Germline CDR1 and CDR2: MRHNA and SNTAGT. CDR3 length: 14 residues. TCRB was sequenced at Survey level resolution. Using immunoSEQ multiplex PCR, the repertoire was profiled, and TCRdb retains in-frame clones only, with some absent. The sample records some 11,000 clones, 82% being singletons. No donor had influenza vaccine in the prior 6 months; all lived in the community. This sample is part of a study of follicular helper T cells after annual influenza vaccination. Whole-study findings and limits: Plasmablast frequency change correlated with clonality change in ICOS+CD38+ cTfh. Yearly vaccinations repeatedly recalled conserved clonotypes in ICOS+CD38+ cTfh.

This chain connects TRBV6-4 to TRBJ2-2; D remains ambiguous. The starting material was CXCR5- memory CD4+ T cells sorted from blood, obtained 6 weeks after influenza vaccination. The origin of this receptor is an adult who received the influenza vaccine. CDR3 amino acids: CASSYSFDTGELFF. The CDR3 DNA is TGTGCCAGCAGTTACTCATTTGACACCGGGGAGCTGTTTTTT.